Below are 15 T cell receptor beta chains sequenced from a single sample in a study of neoadjuvant anti-PD-1 for oral cavity cancer. Time point indicated: after neoadjuvant nivolumab, at surgical resection. TCRdb keeps only in-frame clones here, not all; method: immunoSEQ multiplex PCR. Of 37,000 or so clones in the sample, 30% to 40% were seen once. Sequenced here: tumor tissue, sampled after nivolumab (anti-PD-1) treatment. The receptor set was obtained from a person aged 40 to 85 with oral cavity squamous cell carcinoma.

With respect to this clone: Different DNA sequences within this sample yield the same CDR3. The chain couples TRBV30 to TRBJ1-5, with D unclear. Germline CDR1 is GTSNPN and CDR2 is SVGIG (reference sequence). The CDR3 totals 13 residues. Trimming removed 1 base at V and 0 bases at J, with 4 bases between. This CDR3 is CAWSGGSNQPQHF. The DNA of the CDR3 is TGTGCCTGGAGTGGGGGTAGCAATCAGCCCCAGCATTTT.

The genes are TRBV6-4 and TRBJ2-1; 10 bases line up with TRBD2. From germline, CDR1 is MRHNA and CDR2 SNTAGT. The CDR3 is made up of 16 amino acids. After removal of 0 bases from V and 4 bases from J, the junction contained 3 bases not matched to a gene. CDR3 nucleotide sequence: TGTGCCAGCAGTGACTCAAGCGGGAGGGGGTACAATGAGCAGTTCTTC. Amino acids: CASSDSSGRGYNEQFF.

The chain is built from TRBV2 and TRBJ1-1, with TRBD1 as a possible D gene (5 bases). Germline V gene sequence: CDR1 SNHLY, CDR2 FYNNEI. V was trimmed by 6 bases and J by 0 bases, leaving 11 bases between them. The CDR3 is 14 residues long. CDR3 protein: CASRDGTLNTEAFF. The DNA for the CDR3 is TGTGCCAGCAGAGACGGGACTCTGAACACTGAAGCTTTCTTT.

This sequence joins TRBV9 and TRBJ2-5; 10 positions agree with TRBD2. V was clipped by 4 bases and J by 4 bases; unmatched bases: 10. CDR3 size: 16 residues. Looked up from germline, CDR1 is SGDLS and CDR2 is YYNGEE. For the CDR3, the DNA is TGTGCCAGCAGCCCTAGCGGGAGAGGAGAGGGAGAGACCCAGTACTTC. Residues: CASSPSGRGEGETQYF.

This rearrangement joins TRBV25-1 to TRBJ2-1; 9 positions match TRBD1. Germline CDR1 reads MGHDK; CDR2 reads SYGVNS. This CDR3 contains 14 residues. V lost 5 bases and J lost 11; bases outside the gene matches: 10. The CDR3 DNA reads as TGTGCCAGCAGTCAACAGGGGGCGGCCGTCAAGCAGTTCTTC. It encodes CASSQQGAAVKQFF.

The CDR3 DNA reads as TGTGCCAGTAGAAACCTTCGGGACGGCTATGGCTACACCTTC. Encoded protein: CASRNLRDGYGYTF. This chain uses TRBV19 with TRBJ1-2; tentatively, D is TRBD1 (5 bases). CDR1 LNHDA and CDR2 SQIVND come from the germline V gene (reference sequence). CDR3 length: 14 amino acids. V was trimmed by 6 bases and J by 4 bases, leaving 15 bases between them.

The genes are TRBV7-8 and TRBJ1-5; D may be TRBD1 (6 bases). This CDR3 contains 16 residues. From germline, CDR1 is SGHVS and CDR2 FQNEAQ. Trimming stripped 0 bases from V and 4 bases from J, with 13 bases between. In nucleotides, the CDR3 is TGTGCCAGCAGCTTAGCGGGAGGGACAACAAATCAGCCCCAGCATTTT. As protein: CASSLAGGTTNQPQHF. Looking up the rest from reference TRBV7-8 and TRBJ1-5 gives the full variable domain: GAGVSQSPRYKVAKRGQDVALRCDPISGHVSLFWYQQALGQGPEFLTYFQNEAQLDKSGLPSDRFFAERPEGSVSTLKIQRTQQEDSAVYLCASSLAGGTTNQPQHFGDGTRLSIL.

The chain uses TRBV7-9 and TRBJ2-5; D possibly corresponds to TRBD2 (6 bases). V was shortened by 2 bases and J by 4 bases, with 20 bases between the two germline ends. Germline CDR1 is SEHNR and CDR2 is FQNEAQ (reference sequence). This CDR3 region has 17 residues. For the CDR3, the DNA is TGTGCCAGCAGCTTAACCCTTGTTCGGAGGGAAGGAGAGACCCAGTACTTC. Its translation: CASSLTLVRREGETQYF.

The rearrangement uses TRBV6-4 and TRBJ2-1; TRBD2 aligns across 9 bases. V trimming: 5 bases; J trimming: 4 bases; junction bases outside the gene matches: 3. The CDR3 is 14 residues long. Germline CDR1 is MRHNA and CDR2 is SNTAGT. This CDR3 reads CASSPSGEYNEQFF. CDR3 DNA: TGTGCCAGCAGTCCTAGCGGGGAGTACAATGAGCAGTTCTTC.

This clone has more than one count but fewer than ten. The chain has TRBV4-1 and TRBJ2-7; 10 nucleotides line up with TRBD1. V dropped 0 bases and J dropped 0; count of bases not matched to a gene: 5. CDR3 length: 17 residues. Germline lookup yields CDR1 MGHRA and CDR2 YSYEKL. CDR3 region: CASSQERGTGASYEQYF. The CDR3, as DNA: TGCGCCAGCAGCCAAGAAAGAGGGACAGGGGCCTCCTACGAGCAGTACTTC.

This clone was seen many times. The rearrangement uses TRBV28 and TRBJ1-2; D possibly corresponds to TRBD1 (5 bases). With 5 bases removed from V and 1 base from J, the gap between germline ends came to 14 bases. The germline gives CDR1 MDHEN, CDR2 SYDVKM. CDR3 size: 15 residues. CDR3 DNA: TGTGCCAGCAGTCTCACCGGGGGGGTTAACTATGGCTACACCTTC. It specifies CASSLTGGVNYGYTF.

The chain carries TRBV7-7 and TRBJ2-5; TRBD1 aligns across 7 bases. The germline gives CDR1 SSHAT, CDR2 FNYEAQ (reference sequence). The CDR3 is 12 amino acids. The J segment lost 4 bases and the V segment lost 6 bases, leaving 2 bases of the junction unmatched. Here the CDR3 DNA reads TGTGCCAGCAGAACAGGGGCAGAGACCCAGTACTTC. This sequence encodes CASRTGAETQYF.

This CDR3 reads CASSKGGEGNQPQHF. CDR3 nucleotide sequence: TGTGCCAGCAGTAAGGGGGGTGAGGGCAATCAGCCCCAGCATTTT. V and J are TRBV2 and TRBJ1-5, with D possibly being TRBD1 (6 bases). Germline V gene data show CDR1 as SNHLY and CDR2 as FYNNEI. V was trimmed by 5 bases and J by 2 bases, leaving 13 bases between them. The CDR3 sequence is 15 residues long.

This clone showed up many times. The chain is built from TRBV15 and TRBJ2-5; the D gene is possibly TRBD1 (7 bases). Per germline, CDR1 LNHNV and CDR2 YYDKDF (reference sequence). The V gene lost 1 base and the J gene lost 8 bases, with 20 bases spanning the gap. The CDR3 has 16 residues. CDR3 amino acids: CATSRVGITGDSTQYF. CDR3 nucleotides: TGTGCCACCAGCAGAGTAGGGATAACGGGGGACAGCACCCAGTACTTC.

The gene calls are TRBV6-6 and TRBJ1-4; D remains ambiguous. This CDR3 contains 12 residues. Per the germline V gene, CDR1 is MNHNY and CDR2 is SVGAGI (reference sequence). V lost 5 bases, J lost 7 bases, and 8 bases lay in between. CDR3 protein: CASSPTAEKLFF. The CDR3 DNA sequence: TGTGCCAGCAGTCCTACGGCTGAAAAACTGTTTTTT.